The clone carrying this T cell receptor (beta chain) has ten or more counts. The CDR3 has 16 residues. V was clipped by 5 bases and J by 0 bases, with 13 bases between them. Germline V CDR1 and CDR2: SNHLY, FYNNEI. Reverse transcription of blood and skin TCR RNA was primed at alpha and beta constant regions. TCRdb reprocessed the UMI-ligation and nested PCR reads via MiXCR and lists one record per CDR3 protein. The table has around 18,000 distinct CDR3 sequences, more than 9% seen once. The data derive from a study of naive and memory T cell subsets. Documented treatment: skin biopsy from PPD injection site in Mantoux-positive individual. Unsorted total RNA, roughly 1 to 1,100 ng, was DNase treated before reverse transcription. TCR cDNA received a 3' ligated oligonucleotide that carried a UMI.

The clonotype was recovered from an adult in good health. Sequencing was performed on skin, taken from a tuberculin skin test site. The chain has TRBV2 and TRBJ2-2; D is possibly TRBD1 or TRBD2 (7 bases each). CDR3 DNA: TGTGCCAGCAGTCTCAGGGGGGGGACGAACACCGGGGAGCTGTTTTTT. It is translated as CASSLRGGTNTGELFF.